The next 20 T cell receptor beta chains were all read from a single sample in a study of blood T cells in healthy people across ages. Then a second PCR, running roughly 7 to 11 cycles, was carried out with a sample-barcoded 5' primer and a J-beta primer mix. TCRdb re-called the 5' RACE reads with MiXCR, one entry per CDR3 protein. The table has about 720,000 distinct CDR3 sequences, around a fifth seen once. The specimen sequenced was blood. The receptors shown here come from a man between 65 and 85 years old in good health.

V is TRBV7-2 and J is TRBJ2-4; 7 positions agree with TRBD1. With 3 bases clipped from V and 4 bases from J, the junction kept 3 bases outside the gene matches. The germline V gene has CDR1 SGHTA and CDR2 FQGNSA. The CDR3 contains 14 residues. The CDR3 coding sequence is TGTGCCAGCAGCTTTGCCAGGGGGAAAAACATTCAGTACTTC. This encodes CASSFARGKNIQYF.

This clonotype has at least ten counts. This chain joins TRBV20-1 and TRBJ2-3, with 8 bases fitting TRBD2. CDR3 length equals 14 residues. Germline V CDR1 and CDR2: DFQATT, SNEGSKA (reference sequence). V lost 1 base and J lost 2; bases outside the gene matches: 2. CDR3: CSARGTSYTDTQYF. The CDR3 DNA reads as TGCAGTGCTAGAGGGACTAGCTACACAGATACGCAGTATTTT.

V gene TRBV7-9 combines with J gene TRBJ1-2; D unclear. CDR3 size: 14 residues. V was pared by 1 base and J by 2 bases, with 8 bases between. Per the germline V gene, CDR1 is SEHNR and CDR2 is FQNEAQ (reference sequence). This CDR3 reads CASSLVLANYGYTF. In DNA form, the CDR3 reads TGTGCCAGCAGCTTAGTTCTGGCCAACTATGGCTACACCTTC.

V is TRBV3-1 and J is TRBJ2-5; D gene uncertain. This CDR3 is 14 amino acids long. V dropped 0 bases and J dropped 3 bases, with 8 bases sitting between them. Germline CDR1 is LGHDT and CDR2 is YNNKEL (reference sequence). CDR3 region: CASSQDRTEETQYF. The CDR3, as DNA: TGTGCCAGCAGCCAAGATCGAACAGAAGAGACCCAGTACTTC.

This chain connects TRBV5-1 to TRBJ1-1; no reliable D call. V lost 4 bases to trimming and J lost 0 bases, with 13 bases between them. This CDR3 region has 15 residues. Germline CDR1 and CDR2: SGHRS and YFSETQ. The CDR3 nucleotides are TGCGCCAGCAGCCCCGGACGGCAGATGAACACTGAAGCTTTCTTT. Translation gives CASSPGRQMNTEAFF.

The sample holds many counts of this clonotype. The chain recombines TRBV11-1 with TRBJ2-1, with unresolved D. The CDR3 is 16 residues long. CDR1 SGHAT and CDR2 FQDESV come from the germline V gene (reference sequence). Between the trimmed V and J ends, which lost 4 bases and 8 bases, there was a span of 21 bases. CDR3: CASSSTPSPFLDEQFF. In nucleotides, the CDR3 is TGTGCCAGCAGCTCGACACCTAGTCCCTTCTTAGATGAGCAGTTCTTC. The variable domain in full, with the rest retrieved from reference TRBV11-1 and TRBJ2-1, is EAEVAQSPRYKITEKSQAVAFWCDPISGHATLYWYRQILGQGPELLVQFQDESVVDDSQLPKDRFSAERLKGVDSTLKIQPAELGDSAMYLCASSSTPSPFLDEQFFGPGTRLTVL.

About this clonotype itself: Compared with germline, one end of the junction differs, possibly owing to a read error. The rearrangement joins TRBV12-3 or TRBV12-4 to TRBJ1-4; a possible D gene is TRBD1 (6 bases). The length of the CDR3 is 14 residues. CDR3 protein: CASSPRQVGGEVVF. In DNA, the CDR3 is TGTGCCAGCAGTCCGAGACAGGTTGGGGGAGAGGTGGTTTTT.

The chain uses TRBV5-1 and TRBJ2-1, with 14 bases that match TRBD2. This CDR3 comprises 17 residues. Germline CDR1 and CDR2: SGHRS and YFSETQ. V shed 2 bases, J shed 7 bases, and the junction held 8 bases outside the gene matches. The CDR3 protein is CASSFVRLAGGLNEQFF. The CDR3 DNA is TGCGCCAGCAGCTTTGTCCGACTAGCGGGGGGGCTAAATGAGCAGTTCTTC.

V usage is TRBV4-2 and J usage is TRBJ2-1, with 8 bases fitting TRBD2. The J call may be faulty, since TRBJ2-7 better matches the DNA end. Germline CDR1 and CDR2: LGHNA and YNFKEQ. The CDR3 extends over 19 amino acids. CDR3 sequence: CASSQTLGSPGGDYYEQYF. CDR3 coding DNA: TGTGCCAGCAGCCAAACGCTGGGATCCCCGGGGGGGGACTACTACGAGCAGTACTTC.

The V and J genes are TRBV29-1 and TRBJ2-1; D is unresolved. V lost 6 bases and J lost 9, with 15 bases in between. The CDR3 is 12 residues long. The V gene's germline CDR1 is SQVTM and CDR2 ANQGSEA. The CDR3 loop is CSVDLGDFEQFF. CDR3 DNA sequence: TGCAGCGTCGACCTAGGCGACTTTGAGCAGTTCTTC.

The chain links TRBV24-1 to TRBJ1-3; no reliable D call. Germline values: CDR1 KGHDR, CDR2 SFDVKD. This CDR3 is 15 amino acids long. V was cut by 4 bases and J by 0 bases, with 9 bases left in between. This CDR3 reads CATSDTKSSGNTIYF. CDR3 coding DNA: TGTGCCACCAGTGACACGAAAAGCTCTGGAAACACCATATATTTT.

In this sample, this clonotype turned up many times. The V gene is TRBV5-8, the J gene TRBJ1-1; D perhaps matches TRBD1 (5 bases). V lost 5 bases and J lost 8, with 10 bases in between. This CDR3 comprises 11 residues. In germline, CDR1 is SGHTS, CDR2 YDEGEE. The CDR3 nucleotides read TGTGCCAGCAGACAACAGGACGAAGCTTTCTTT. This encodes CASRQQDEAFF.

V is TRBV20-1 and J is TRBJ1-5; 12 bases align to TRBD1. The CDR3 is 16 amino acids. The germline V gene has CDR1 DFQATT and CDR2 SNEGSKA (reference sequence). Trimming cost V 7 bases and J 0 bases; bases outside gene matches: 7. CDR3 protein: CSVPGQGANSNQPQHF. DNA for the CDR3: TGCAGTGTTCCGGGACAGGGGGCGAATAGCAATCAGCCCCAGCATTTT.

This clonotype was seen ten or more times. V and J are TRBV14 and TRBJ1-2; D gene uncertain. The length of the CDR3 is 13 residues. CDR1 is SGHDN and CDR2 is FVKESK in the germline V gene. V shed 1 base and J shed 8 bases, with 11 bases lying between them. This CDR3 is CASSQVVSRGYTF. CDR3 in DNA: TGTGCCAGCAGCCAAGTGGTCTCGAGAGGCTACACCTTC.

The V call is TRBV29-1, the J call TRBJ1-1; TRBD1 agrees at 8 bases. The ends lost 4 bases at V and 1 base at J; junction bases unmatched: 8. Germline CDR1 and CDR2: SQVTM and ANQGSEA. This CDR3 spans 15 amino acids. CDR3 amino acids: CSVVFQGAWNTEAFF. CDR3 nucleotide sequence: TGCAGCGTTGTGTTTCAGGGGGCTTGGAACACTGAAGCTTTCTTT.

In this sample, this clonotype turned up a few times. The chain is built from TRBV12-3 or TRBV12-4 and TRBJ2-5, with a possible D match to TRBD1 (5 bases). The CDR3 covers 14 residues. Trimming pared 7 bases from V and 1 base from J, leaving 13 bases between. The CDR3 is CASKERQIQETQYF. The DNA for the CDR3 is TGTGCCAGCAAAGAACGACAGATCCAAGAGACCCAGTACTTC.

This clonotype was recorded a few times. The chain employs TRBV20-1 and TRBJ2-3; D may correspond to TRBD1 or TRBD2 (5 bases each). The germline gives CDR1 DFQATT, CDR2 SNEGSKA (reference sequence). The CDR3 covers 11 residues. The V end lost 5 bases, the J end lost 5 bases, and 8 bases lay between the germline ends. CDR3 protein: CSAGAGDTQYF. The CDR3, as DNA: TGCAGTGCTGGGGCGGGAGATACGCAGTATTTT.

This clonotype turned up a few times. The V gene is TRBV20-1, the J gene TRBJ2-7; 7 nucleotides align to TRBD2. This CDR3 comprises 14 residues. V lost 1 base, J lost 6 bases, and 9 bases stayed unmatched. Per the germline V gene, CDR1 is DFQATT and CDR2 is SNEGSKA (reference sequence). CDR3 amino acids: CSARGAGRAGEQYF. The CDR3 nucleotides read TGCAGTGCTAGAGGGGCAGGGAGGGCAGGCGAGCAGTACTTC.

The chain recombines TRBV5-1 with TRBJ2-2; D is undetermined. Germline CDR1 SGHRS, CDR2 YFSETQ. V was pared by 0 bases and J by 3 bases, with 9 bases between. This CDR3 is built from 15 residues. The CDR3 here is CASSLALVHTGELFF. The CDR3 region has the DNA TGCGCCAGCAGCTTGGCCTTGGTTCACACCGGGGAGCTGTTTTTT.

Only a few counts were recorded for this clonotype. V usage is TRBV15 and J usage is TRBJ1-3; D not resolved. CDR1 is LNHNV, CDR2 YYDKDF, per germline (reference sequence). CDR3 size: 16 residues. Trimming took off 0 bases at V and 4 bases at J, with 13 bases between the two ends. CDR3 sequence (DNA): TGTGCCACCAGCAGAGATCGTCTAGGAGAGGGAAACACCATATATTTT. Its protein product is CATSRDRLGEGNTIYF.